What follows describes a single TCR beta chain. These data originate in a study of blood T cell repertoires in COVID-19. At the level of the study: Both acute and convalescent COVID-19 samples were obtained from the United States, Italy and Spain.

V dropped 3 bases and J dropped 4; count of bases not matched to a gene: 8. CDR1 DFQATT and CDR2 SNEGSKA come from the germline V gene (reference sequence). This CDR3 has 17 residues. Libraries were prepared by immunoSEQ multiplex PCR; TCRdb keeps only in-frame clonotypes and omits some of them. Of about 220,000 clones detected, about 84% appear once; the ten largest clones hold more than 10%. This chain connects TRBV20-1 to TRBJ2-2, with TRBD2 matching over 13 bases. The sequenced sample consisted of peripheral blood. The TCR comes from a human donor in a cohort sampled during active COVID-19. The CDR3: CSASSGTSGTSTGELFF. The CDR3, as DNA: TGCAGTGCTAGTTCAGGGACTAGCGGGACCTCCACCGGGGAGCTGTTTTTT.